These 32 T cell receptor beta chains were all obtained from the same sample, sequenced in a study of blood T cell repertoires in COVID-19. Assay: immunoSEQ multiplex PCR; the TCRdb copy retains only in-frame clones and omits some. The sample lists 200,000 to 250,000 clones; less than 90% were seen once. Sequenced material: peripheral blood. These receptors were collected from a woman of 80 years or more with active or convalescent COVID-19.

The CDR3 sequence is CASSFGGDTQYF. The CDR3 DNA is TGTGCCAGCAGTTTTGGAGGAGATACGCAGTATTTT. The chain is built from TRBV12-3 or TRBV12-4 and TRBJ2-3, with D possibly being TRBD2 (5 bases). The CDR3 totals 12 residues. The V and J ends lost 3 bases and 5 bases respectively, with 6 bases between them.

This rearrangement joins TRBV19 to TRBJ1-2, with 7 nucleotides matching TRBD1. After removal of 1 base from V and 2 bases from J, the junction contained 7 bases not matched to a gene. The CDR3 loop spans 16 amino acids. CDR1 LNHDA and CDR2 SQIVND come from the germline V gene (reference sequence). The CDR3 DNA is TGTGCCAGTAGTATAGGGGGACAGTCTTTCAACTATGGCTACACCTTC. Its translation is CASSIGGQSFNYGYTF.

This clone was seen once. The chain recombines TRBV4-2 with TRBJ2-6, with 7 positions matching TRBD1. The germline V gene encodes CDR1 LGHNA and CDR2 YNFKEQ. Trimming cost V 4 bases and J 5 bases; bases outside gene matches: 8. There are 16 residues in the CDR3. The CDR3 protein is CASSLPRTGRANVLTF. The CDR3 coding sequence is TGTGCCAGCAGCCTTCCCCGGACAGGCAGGGCCAACGTCCTGACTTTC.

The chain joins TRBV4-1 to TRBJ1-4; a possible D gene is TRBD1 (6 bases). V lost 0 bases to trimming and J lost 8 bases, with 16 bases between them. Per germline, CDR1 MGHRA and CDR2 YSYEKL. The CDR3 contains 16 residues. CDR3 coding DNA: TGCGCCAGCAGCCAAGACATACCAGGGGCGACGGAAAAACTGTTTTTT. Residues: CASSQDIPGATEKLFF.

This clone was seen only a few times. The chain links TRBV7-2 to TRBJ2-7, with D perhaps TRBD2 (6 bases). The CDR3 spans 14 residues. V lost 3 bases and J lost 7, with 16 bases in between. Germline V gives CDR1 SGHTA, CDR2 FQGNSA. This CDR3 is CASSFYSLRGEQYF. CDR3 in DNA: TGTGCCAGCAGCTTTTACTCCCTGCGGGGAGAGCAGTACTTC.

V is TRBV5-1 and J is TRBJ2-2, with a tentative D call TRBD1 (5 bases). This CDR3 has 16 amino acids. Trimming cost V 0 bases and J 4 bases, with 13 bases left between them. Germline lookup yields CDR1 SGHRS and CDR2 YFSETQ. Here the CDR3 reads CASSLEGQGSTGELFF. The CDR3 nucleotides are TGCGCCAGCAGCTTGGAAGGCCAGGGCAGCACCGGGGAGCTGTTTTTT.

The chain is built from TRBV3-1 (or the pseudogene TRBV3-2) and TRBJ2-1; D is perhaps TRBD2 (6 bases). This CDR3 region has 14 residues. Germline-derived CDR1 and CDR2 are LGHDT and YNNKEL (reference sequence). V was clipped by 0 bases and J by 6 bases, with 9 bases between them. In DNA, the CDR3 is TGTGCCAGCAGCCAAGATAGGGACTGCAATGAGCAGTTCTTC. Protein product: CASSQDRDCNEQFF.

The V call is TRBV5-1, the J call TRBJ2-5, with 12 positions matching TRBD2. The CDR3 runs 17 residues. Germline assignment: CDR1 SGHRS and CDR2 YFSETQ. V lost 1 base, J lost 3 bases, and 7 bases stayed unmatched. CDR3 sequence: CASSLSASGRGEETQYF. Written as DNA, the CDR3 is TGCGCCAGCAGCTTGTCGGCTAGCGGGAGGGGAGAAGAGACCCAGTACTTC.

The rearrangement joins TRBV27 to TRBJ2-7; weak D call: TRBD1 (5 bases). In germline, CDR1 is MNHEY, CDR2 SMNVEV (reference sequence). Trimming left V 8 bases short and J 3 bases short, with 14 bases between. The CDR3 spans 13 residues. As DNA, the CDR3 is TGTGCCAGCGGCATAAAAGGGGTCTACGAGCAGTACTTC. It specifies CASGIKGVYEQYF.

CDR3 sequence reads: CATSDLRGQGRYEQYF. In DNA, the CDR3 is TGTGCCACCAGTGATTTGCGGGGACAGGGGAGGTACGAGCAGTACTTC. The chain recombines TRBV24-1 with TRBJ2-7; TRBD1 matches 10 bases. Germline V lookup: CDR1 KGHDR, CDR2 SFDVKD. This CDR3 is 16 amino acids long. Trimming removed 0 bases from V and 4 bases from J; junction bases left unmatched: 5.

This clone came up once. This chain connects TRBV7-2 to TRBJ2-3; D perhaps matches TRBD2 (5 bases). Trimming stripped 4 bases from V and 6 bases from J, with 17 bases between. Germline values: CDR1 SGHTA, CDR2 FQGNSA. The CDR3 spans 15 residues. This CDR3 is CASSSPGSVGDTQYF. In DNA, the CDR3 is TGTGCCAGCAGCTCGCCGGGTAGCGTGGGGGATACGCAGTATTTT.

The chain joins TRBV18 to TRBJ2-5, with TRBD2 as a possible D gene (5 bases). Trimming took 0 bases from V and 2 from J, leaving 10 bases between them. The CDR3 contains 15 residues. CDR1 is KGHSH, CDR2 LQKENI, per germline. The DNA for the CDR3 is TGTGCCAGCTCACCACCGGGGAGAGCACAAGAGACCCAGTACTTC. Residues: CASSPPGRAQETQYF.

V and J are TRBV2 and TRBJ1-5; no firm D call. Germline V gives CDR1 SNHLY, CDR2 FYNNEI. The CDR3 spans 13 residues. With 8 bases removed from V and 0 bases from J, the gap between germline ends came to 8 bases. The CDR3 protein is CASGPHSNQPQHF. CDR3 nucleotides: TGTGCCAGCGGCCCTCATAGCAATCAGCCCCAGCATTTT.

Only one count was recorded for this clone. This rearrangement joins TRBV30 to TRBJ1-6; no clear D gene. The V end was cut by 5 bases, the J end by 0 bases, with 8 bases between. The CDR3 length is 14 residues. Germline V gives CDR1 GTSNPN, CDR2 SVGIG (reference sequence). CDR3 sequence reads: CAWGSGSYNSPLHF. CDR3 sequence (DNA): TGTGCCTGGGGGAGTGGCTCCTATAATTCACCCCTCCACTTT.

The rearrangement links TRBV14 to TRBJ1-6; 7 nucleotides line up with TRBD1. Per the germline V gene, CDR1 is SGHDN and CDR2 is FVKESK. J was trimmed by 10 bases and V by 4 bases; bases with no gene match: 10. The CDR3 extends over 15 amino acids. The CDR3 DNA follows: TGTGCCAGCAGCCCCTGGACAGGCTCAAGCTCACCCCTCCACTTT. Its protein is CASSPWTGSSSPLHF.

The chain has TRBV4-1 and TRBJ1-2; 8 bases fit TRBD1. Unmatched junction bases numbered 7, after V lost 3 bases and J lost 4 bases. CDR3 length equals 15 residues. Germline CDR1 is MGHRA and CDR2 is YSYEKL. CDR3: CASSQPTRGLYGYTF. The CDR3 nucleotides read TGCGCCAGCAGCCAGCCTACCAGGGGGCTCTATGGCTACACCTTC.

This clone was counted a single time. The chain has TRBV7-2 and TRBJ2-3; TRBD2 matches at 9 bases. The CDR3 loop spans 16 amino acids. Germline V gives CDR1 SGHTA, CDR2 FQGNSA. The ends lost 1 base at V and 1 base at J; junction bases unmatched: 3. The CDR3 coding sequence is TGTGCCAGCAGCTTAGAGCGGGGGGCACGCACAGATACGCAGTATTTT. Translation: CASSLERGARTDTQYF.

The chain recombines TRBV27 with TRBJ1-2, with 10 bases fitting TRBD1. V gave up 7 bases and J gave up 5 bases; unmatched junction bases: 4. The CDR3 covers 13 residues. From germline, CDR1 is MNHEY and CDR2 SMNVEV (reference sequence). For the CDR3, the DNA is TGTGCCAGCAAGGACAGGGGGGGATATGGCTACACCTTC. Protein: CASKDRGGYGYTF.

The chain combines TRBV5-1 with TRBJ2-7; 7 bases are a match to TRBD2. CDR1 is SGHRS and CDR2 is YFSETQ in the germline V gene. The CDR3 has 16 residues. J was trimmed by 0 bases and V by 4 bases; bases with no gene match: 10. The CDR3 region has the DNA TGCGCCAGCAGCGTCCAGGGACTAAGTCTCTCCTACGAGCAGTACTTC. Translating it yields CASSVQGLSLSYEQYF.

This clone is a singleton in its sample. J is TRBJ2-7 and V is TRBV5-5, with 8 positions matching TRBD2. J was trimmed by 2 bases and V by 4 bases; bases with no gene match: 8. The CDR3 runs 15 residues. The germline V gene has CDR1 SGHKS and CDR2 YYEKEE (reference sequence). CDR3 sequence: CASSHIAGSPYEQYF. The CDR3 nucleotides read TGTGCCAGCAGCCACATAGCGGGGAGTCCCTACGAGCAGTACTTC.

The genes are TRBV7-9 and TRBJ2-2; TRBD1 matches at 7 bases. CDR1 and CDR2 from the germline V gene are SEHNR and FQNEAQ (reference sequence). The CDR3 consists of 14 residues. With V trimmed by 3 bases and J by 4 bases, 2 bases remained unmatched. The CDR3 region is CASSFPGGTGELFF. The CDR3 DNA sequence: TGTGCCAGCAGCTTTCCAGGGGGCACCGGGGAGCTGTTTTTT.

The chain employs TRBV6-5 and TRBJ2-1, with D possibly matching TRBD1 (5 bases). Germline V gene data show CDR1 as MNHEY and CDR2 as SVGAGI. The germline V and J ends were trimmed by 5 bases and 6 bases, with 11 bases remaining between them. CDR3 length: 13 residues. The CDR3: CASSMWGFNEQFF. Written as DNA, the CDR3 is TGTGCCAGCAGTATGTGGGGCTTCAATGAGCAGTTCTTC.

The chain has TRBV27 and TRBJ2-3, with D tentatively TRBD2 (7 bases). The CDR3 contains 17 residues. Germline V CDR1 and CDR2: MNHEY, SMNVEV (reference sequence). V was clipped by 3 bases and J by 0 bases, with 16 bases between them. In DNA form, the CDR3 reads TGTGCCAGCAGTTTTAGGGGGGGGAGGACTAGCACAGATACGCAGTATTTT. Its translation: CASSFRGGRTSTDTQYF.

The CDR3 protein is CASSKAGGPGEQYF. The CDR3 DNA is TGTGCCAGCAGCAAAGCGGGAGGGCCGGGGGAGCAGTACTTC. This chain links TRBV9 with TRBJ2-7; 10 bases map to TRBD2. V lost 4 bases and J lost 7; bases outside the gene matches: 8. The CDR3 consists of 14 residues. CDR1 and CDR2 (germline): SGDLS, YYNGEE.

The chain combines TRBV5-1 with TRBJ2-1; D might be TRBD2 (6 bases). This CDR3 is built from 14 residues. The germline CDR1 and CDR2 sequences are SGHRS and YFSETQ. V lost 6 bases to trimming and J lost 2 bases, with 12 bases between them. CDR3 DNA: TGCGCCAGCACCATTACGGGGGCCTACAATGAGCAGTTCTTC. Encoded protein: CASTITGAYNEQFF.

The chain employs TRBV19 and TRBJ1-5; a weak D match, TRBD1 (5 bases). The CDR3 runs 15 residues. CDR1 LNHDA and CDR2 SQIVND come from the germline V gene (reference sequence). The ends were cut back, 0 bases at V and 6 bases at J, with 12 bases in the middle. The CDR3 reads CASSIDHSGGQPQHF. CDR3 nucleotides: TGTGCCAGTAGTATAGATCATTCGGGGGGTCAGCCCCAGCATTTT.

CDR3 region: CASSSTGGLTEAFF. The CDR3 DNA is TGTGCCAGCAGCTCGACAGGGGGCTTGACTGAAGCTTTCTTT. The chain combines TRBV11-3 with TRBJ1-1; TRBD1 matches at 10 bases. Germline V gene sequence: CDR1 SGHNT, CDR2 YENEEA. The CDR3 totals 14 residues. V was pared by 4 bases and J by 5 bases, with 4 bases of the junction left unmatched.

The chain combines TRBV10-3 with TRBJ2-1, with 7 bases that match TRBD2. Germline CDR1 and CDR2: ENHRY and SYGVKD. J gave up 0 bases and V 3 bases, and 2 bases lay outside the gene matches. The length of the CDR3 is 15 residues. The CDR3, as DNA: TGTGCCATCAGTGAACTAGCGATCTCCTACAATGAGCAGTTCTTC. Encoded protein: CAISELAISYNEQFF.

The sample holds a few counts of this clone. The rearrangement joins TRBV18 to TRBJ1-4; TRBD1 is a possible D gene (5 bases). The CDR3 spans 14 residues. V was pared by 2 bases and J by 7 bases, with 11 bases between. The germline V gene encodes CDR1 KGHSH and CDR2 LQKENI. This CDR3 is CASSPAGLIEKLFF. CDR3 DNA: TGTGCCAGCTCACCAGCGGGGCTCATTGAAAAACTGTTTTTT.

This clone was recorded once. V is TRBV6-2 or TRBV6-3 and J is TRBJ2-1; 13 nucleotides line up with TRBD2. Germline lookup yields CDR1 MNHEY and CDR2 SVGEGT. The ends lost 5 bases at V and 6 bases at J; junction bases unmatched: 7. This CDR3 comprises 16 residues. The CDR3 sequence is CASSPWTSGSGNEQFF. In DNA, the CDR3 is TGTGCCAGCAGTCCATGGACTAGCGGGAGTGGCAATGAGCAGTTCTTC.

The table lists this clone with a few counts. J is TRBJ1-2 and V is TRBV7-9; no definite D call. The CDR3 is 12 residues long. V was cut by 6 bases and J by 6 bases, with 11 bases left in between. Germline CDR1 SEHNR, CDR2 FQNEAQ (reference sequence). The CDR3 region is CASSPVAHGYTF. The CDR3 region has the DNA TGTGCCAGCAGTCCCGTGGCCCATGGCTACACCTTC.

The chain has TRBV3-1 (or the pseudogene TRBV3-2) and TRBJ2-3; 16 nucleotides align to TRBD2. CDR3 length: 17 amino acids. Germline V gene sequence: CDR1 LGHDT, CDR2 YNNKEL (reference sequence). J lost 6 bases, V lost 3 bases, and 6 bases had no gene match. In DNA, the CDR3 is TGTGCCAGCAGCCATGGGACTAGCGGGAGGGTTCGCGATACGCAGTATTTT. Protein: CASSHGTSGRVRDTQYF.